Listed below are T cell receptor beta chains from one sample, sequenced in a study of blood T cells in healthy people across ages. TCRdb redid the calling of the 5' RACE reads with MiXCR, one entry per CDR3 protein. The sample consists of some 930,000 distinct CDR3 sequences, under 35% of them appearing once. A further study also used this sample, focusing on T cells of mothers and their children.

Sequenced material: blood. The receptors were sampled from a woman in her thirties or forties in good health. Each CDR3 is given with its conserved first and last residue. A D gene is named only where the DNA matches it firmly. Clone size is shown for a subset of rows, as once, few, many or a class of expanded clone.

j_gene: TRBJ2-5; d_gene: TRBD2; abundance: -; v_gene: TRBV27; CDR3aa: CASRSNRLAEQETQYF; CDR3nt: TGTGCCAGCAGGAGCAATCGACTAGCGGAACAAGAGACCCAGTACTTC
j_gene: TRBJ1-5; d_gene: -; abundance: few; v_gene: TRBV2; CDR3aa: CASRQGGPPNQPQHF; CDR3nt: TGTGCCAGCAGACAGGGCGGGCCGCCGAATCAGCCCCAGCATTTT
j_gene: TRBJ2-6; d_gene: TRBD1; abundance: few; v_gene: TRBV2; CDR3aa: CASSSGTGAQGANVLTF; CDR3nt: TGTGCCAGCAGCTCCGGGACAGGGGCCCAAGGGGCCAACGTCCTGACTTTC
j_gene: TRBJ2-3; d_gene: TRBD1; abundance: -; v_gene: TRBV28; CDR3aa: CASSLSLDRASTDTQYF; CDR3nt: TGTGCCAGCAGTTTATCCCTTGACAGGGCAAGCACAGATACGCAGTATTTT
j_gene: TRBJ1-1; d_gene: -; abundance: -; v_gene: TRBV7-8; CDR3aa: CASSQGRTNEAFF; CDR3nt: TGTGCCAGCAGCCAAGGAAGGACAAATGAAGCTTTCTTT
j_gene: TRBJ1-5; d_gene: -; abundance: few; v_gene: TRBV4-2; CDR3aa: CASSQDPRFNQPQHF; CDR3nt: TGTGCCAGCAGCCAAGATCCTCGGTTCAATCAGCCCCAGCATTTT
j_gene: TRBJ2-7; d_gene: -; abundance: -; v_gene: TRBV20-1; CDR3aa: CSARDKLLEYEQYF; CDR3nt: TGCAGTGCTAGAGATAAACTTTTAGAGTACGAGCAGTACTTC
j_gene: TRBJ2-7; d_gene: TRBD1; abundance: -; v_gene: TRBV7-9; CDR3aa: CASSPRQGAHTYEQYF; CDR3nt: TGTGCCAGCAGCCCCCGACAGGGTGCACATACCTACGAGCAGTACTTC
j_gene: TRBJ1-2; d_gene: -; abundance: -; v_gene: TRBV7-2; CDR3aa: CASAQSLTQGVRGYTF; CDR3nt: TGTGCCAGCGCCCAATCCCTCACACAGGGAGTCCGTGGCTACACCTTC
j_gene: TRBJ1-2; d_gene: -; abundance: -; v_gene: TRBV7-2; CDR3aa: CASRKPGDNYGYTF; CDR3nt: TGTGCCAGCAGGAAACCCGGAGATAACTATGGCTACACCTTC
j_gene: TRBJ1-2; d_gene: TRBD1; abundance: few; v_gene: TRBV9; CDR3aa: CASSESGGGGYGYTF; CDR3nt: TGTGCCAGCAGCGAGTCAGGGGGCGGAGGCTATGGCTACACCTTC
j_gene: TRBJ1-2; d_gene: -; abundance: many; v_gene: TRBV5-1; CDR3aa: CASSLAGRENYGYTF; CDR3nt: TGCGCCAGCAGCTTGGCCGGCAGGGAGAACTATGGCTACACCTTC
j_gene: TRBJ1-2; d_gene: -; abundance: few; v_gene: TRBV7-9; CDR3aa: CASSSPLRSNYGHTF; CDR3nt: TGTGCCAGCAGCTCACCCCTCAGGAGTAACTATGGCCACACCTTC
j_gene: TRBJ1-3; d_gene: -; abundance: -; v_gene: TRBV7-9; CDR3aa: CASSSLPRRIGNTIYF; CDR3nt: TGTGCCAGCAGCTCGCTGCCAAGGCGGATCGGAAACACCATATATTTT
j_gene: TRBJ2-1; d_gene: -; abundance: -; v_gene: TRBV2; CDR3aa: CASSSNMGETQFF; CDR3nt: TGTGCCAGCAGTTCCAATATGGGGGAGACCCAGTTCTTC
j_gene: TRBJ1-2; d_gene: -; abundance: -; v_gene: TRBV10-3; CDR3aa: CAISESRAQGSGYGYTF; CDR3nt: TGTGCCATCAGTGAGTCTCGGGCGCAAGGCAGCGGCTATGGCTACACCTTC
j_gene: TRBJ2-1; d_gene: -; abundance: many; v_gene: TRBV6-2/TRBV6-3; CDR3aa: CASSRQGLRNEQFF; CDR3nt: TGTGCCAGCAGTCGTCAAGGGTTGCGGAATGAGCAGTTCTTC
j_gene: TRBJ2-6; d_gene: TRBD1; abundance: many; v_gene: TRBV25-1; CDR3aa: CASSEAGGAVTGANVLTF; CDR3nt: TGTGCCAGCAGTGAAGCAGGGGGCGCGGTTACTGGGGCCAACGTCCTGACTTTC
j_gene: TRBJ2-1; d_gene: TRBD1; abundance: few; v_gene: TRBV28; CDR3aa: CASNLLTGWKFF; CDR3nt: TGTGCCAGCAATCTCCTGACAGGGTGGAAGTTCTTC
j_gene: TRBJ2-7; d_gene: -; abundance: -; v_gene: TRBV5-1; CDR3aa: CASNLQGGRDYEQYF; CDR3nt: TGCGCCAGCAACCTTCAGGGGGGAAGGGACTACGAGCAGTACTTC
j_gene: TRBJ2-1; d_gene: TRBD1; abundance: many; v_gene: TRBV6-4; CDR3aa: CASSVDRVNEQFF; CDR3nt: TGTGCCAGCAGTGTTGACAGGGTCAATGAGCAGTTCTTC
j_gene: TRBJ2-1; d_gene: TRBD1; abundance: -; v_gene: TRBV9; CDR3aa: CAGSVGSGGLEQFF; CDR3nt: TGTGCCGGCAGCGTAGGCTCAGGGGGCCTTGAGCAGTTCTTC
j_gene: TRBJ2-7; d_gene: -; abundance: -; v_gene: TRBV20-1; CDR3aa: CNASVRSYEQYF; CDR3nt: TGCAATGCTAGCGTCAGGAGCTACGAGCAGTACTTC
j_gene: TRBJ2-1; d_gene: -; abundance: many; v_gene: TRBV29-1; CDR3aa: CSVEILGSTYNEQFF; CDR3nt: TGCAGCGTTGAAATCCTTGGCAGCACCTACAATGAGCAGTTCTTC
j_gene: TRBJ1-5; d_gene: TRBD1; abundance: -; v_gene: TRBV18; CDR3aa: CASSPKDRDQPQHF; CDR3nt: TGTGCCAGCTCACCCAAAGACAGGGATCAGCCCCAGCATTTT
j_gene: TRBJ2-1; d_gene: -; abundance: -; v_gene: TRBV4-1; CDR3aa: CASSQEGSTLYNEQFF; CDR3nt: TGCGCCAGCAGCCAAGAAGGCAGTACCCTTTACAATGAGCAGTTCTTC
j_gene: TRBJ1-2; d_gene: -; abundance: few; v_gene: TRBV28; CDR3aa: CASSLRELHGYTF; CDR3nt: TGTGCCAGCAGTTTACGGGAGTTGCATGGCTACACCTTC
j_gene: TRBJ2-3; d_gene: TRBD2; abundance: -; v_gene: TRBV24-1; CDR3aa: CATSDFERGGSTPSTDTQYF; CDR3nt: TGTGCCACCAGTGATTTTGAGCGGGGGGGATCGACCCCTAGCACAGATACGCAGTATTTT
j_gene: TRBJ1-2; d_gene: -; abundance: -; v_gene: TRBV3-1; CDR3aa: CASRLQGRISGYTF; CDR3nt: TGTGCCAGCCGCTTGCAGGGGAGGATCAGTGGCTACACCTTC
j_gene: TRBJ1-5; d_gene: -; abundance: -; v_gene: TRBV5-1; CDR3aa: CASSEQGHSNQPQHF; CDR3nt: TGCGCCAGCAGCGAACAGGGACATAGCAATCAGCCCCAGCATTTT
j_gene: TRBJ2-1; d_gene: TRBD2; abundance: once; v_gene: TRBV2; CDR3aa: CARSRTSGASYNEQFF; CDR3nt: TGTGCCAGATCCCGGACTAGCGGGGCCTCCTACAATGAGCAGTTCTTC
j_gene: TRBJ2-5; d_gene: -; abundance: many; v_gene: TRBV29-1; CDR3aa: CSVEVQAKGTQYF; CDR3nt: TGCAGCGTTGAAGTACAGGCGAAGGGGACCCAGTACTTC
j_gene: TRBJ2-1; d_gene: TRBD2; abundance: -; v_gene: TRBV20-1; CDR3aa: CSAGDVTSGRYNEQFF; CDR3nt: TGCAGTGCTGGAGATGTGACTAGCGGTCGGTACAATGAGCAGTTCTTC
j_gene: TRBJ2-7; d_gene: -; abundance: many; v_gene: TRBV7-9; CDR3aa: CASSDESYFREDSSYEQYF; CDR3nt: TGTGCCAGCAGCGACGAGTCGTATTTCAGGGAAGATTCCTCCTACGAGCAGTACTTC
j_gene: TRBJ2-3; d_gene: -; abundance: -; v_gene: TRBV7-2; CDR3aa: CASSLRGRGLTDTQYF; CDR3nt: TGTGCCAGCAGCTTAAGGGGTAGGGGACTTACAGATACGCAGTATTTT
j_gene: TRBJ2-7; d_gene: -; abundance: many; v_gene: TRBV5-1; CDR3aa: CASSRDFYEQYF; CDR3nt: TGCGCCAGCAGTCGGGATTTCTACGAGCAGTACTTC
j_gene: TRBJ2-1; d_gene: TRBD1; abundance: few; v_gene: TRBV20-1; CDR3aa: CSHPGQGDNEQFF; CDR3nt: TGCAGCCATCCGGGACAGGGAGACAATGAGCAGTTCTTC